This TCR beta chain appears in the sequencing data of a study of blood T cell repertoires in COVID-19. Study details: Whether acute or convalescent, the COVID-19 samples came from the United States, Italy and Spain. The analysed material was cDNA or gDNA that came from T cells, B-cell-depleted T cells, or PBMCs.

A single count supports this clone. The authors' processing: Amplification of reference gene primers provided the estimated nucleated cell counts. TCRdb's copy holds only in-frame clones and misses some; the assay was immunoSEQ multiplex PCR. V and J calls and clone size are those listed in that table; D and trimming were worked out from the DNA. The sample has some 460,000 clones; approximately 90% are singletons. The CDR3 is made up of 16 amino acids. V shed 3 bases and J 2 bases; nucleotides not matched to a gene: 6. Germline-derived CDR1 and CDR2 are SGHDT and YYEEEE. The source of this sequence is a woman younger than 45 with acute or convalescent COVID-19. The genes are TRBV5-6 and TRBJ2-3, with 10 nucleotides matching TRBD2. Sample: peripheral blood. Here the CDR3 reads CASSSYGLAATDTQYF. In nucleotides, the CDR3 is TGTGCCAGCAGCTCCTACGGACTAGCGGCCACAGATACGCAGTATTTT.